This T cell receptor (beta chain) originates from a study of blood T cell repertoires in COVID-19. Looking at the study overall: Samples taken during acute and convalescent COVID-19 were collected in the United States, Italy and Spain. T cells, B-cell-depleted T cells, or PBMCs provided the cDNA or gDNA that served as material.

From germline, CDR1 is LNHDA and CDR2 SQIVND (reference sequence). The trim removed 3 bases at V and 0 bases at J, leaving 6 bases unmatched. This CDR3 is 16 amino acids long. In the study's own analysis: Estimated nucleated cell counts came from reference gene primer amplification. Using immunoSEQ multiplex PCR, the repertoire was profiled, and TCRdb retains in-frame clones only, with some absent. That table furnishes V, J and clone size, whereas the DNA furnished D and trimming. This repertoire shows under 95,000 clones, 86% found once; its top ten account for about a sixth. This receptor was taken from a man older than 75 in a cohort sampled during active COVID-19. The source material was peripheral blood. This rearrangement joins TRBV19 to TRBJ2-5; 8 nucleotides line up with TRBD2. The CDR3 loop reads CASSIRAGDYQETQYF. For the CDR3, the DNA is TGTGCCAGTAGTATCAGAGCGGGGGACTACCAAGAGACCCAGTACTTC.